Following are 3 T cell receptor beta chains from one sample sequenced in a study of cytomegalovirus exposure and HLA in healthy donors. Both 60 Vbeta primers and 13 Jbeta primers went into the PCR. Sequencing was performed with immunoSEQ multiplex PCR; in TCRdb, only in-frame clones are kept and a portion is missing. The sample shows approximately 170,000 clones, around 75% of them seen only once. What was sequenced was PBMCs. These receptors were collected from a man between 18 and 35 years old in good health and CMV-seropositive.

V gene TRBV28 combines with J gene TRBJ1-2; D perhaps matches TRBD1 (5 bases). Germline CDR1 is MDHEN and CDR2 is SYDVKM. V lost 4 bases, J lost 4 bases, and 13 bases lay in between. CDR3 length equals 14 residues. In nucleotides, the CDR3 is TGTGCCAGCAGTTACGGCTATCAGGGCTATGGCTACACCTTC. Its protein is CASSYGYQGYGYTF.

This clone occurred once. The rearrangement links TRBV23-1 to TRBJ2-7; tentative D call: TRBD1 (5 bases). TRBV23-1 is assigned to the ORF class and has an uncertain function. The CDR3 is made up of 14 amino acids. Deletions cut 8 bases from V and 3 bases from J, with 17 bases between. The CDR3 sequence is CASDPDRINYEQYV. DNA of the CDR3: TGCGCCAGCGATCCTGACAGAATAAACTACGAGCAGTACGTC.

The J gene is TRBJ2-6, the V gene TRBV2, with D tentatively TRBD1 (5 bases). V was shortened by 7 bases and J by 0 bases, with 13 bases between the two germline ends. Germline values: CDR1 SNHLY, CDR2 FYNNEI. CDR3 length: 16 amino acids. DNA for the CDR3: TGTGCCAGCACCTTCCAGGGTAGCTCTGGGGCCAACGTCCTGACTTTC. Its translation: CASTFQGSSGANVLTF. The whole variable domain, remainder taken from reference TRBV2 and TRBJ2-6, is EPEVTQTPSHQVTQMGQEVILRCVPISNHLYFYWYRQILGQKVEFLVSFYNNEISEKSEIFDDQFSVERPDGSNFTLKIRSTKLEDSAMYFCASTFQGSSGANVLTFGAGSRLTVL.